Shown below are 4 T cell receptor beta chains from a single sample sequenced in a study of OX40 agonist ivuxolimab in advanced cancers. Method: immunoSEQ multiplex PCR; TCRdb's copy keeps in-frame clones and lacks some. The sample shows about 100,000 clones, 90% to 96% of them seen only once. The sequenced sample was CD4+ or CD8+ T cells sorted from blood, obtained in a trial of the OX40 agonist ivuxolimab. These receptors were obtained from an adult with an advanced solid tumor such as melanoma, head and neck, liver or kidney cancer.

The chain couples TRBV27 to TRBJ2-5; tentatively, D is TRBD1 or TRBD2 (5 bases each). In germline, CDR1 is MNHEY, CDR2 SMNVEV (reference sequence). The V gene lost 7 bases and the J gene lost 5 bases, with 17 bases spanning the gap. The CDR3 covers 14 residues. The CDR3, as DNA: TGTGCCAGCACTCGGGGCGGTCTGGGGGAGACCCAGTACTTC. Amino acid sequence: CASTRGGLGETQYF.

The chain uses TRBV4-3 and TRBJ2-7, with D perhaps given as TRBD1 or TRBD2 (5 bases each). The V gene's germline CDR1 is LGHNA and CDR2 YSLEER. This CDR3 contains 16 residues. Between the trimmed V and J ends, which lost 0 bases and 6 bases, there was a span of 18 bases. CDR3 DNA sequence: TGCGCCAGCAGCCAAGATGGGGAGTTGGGGACGGGCGAGCAGTACTTC. This translates into CASSQDGELGTGEQYF.

The CDR3 region is CASSIWGATTEAFF. The CDR3 nucleotides read TGTGCCAGTAGTATATGGGGGGCGACCACTGAAGCTTTCTTT. V and J are TRBV19 and TRBJ1-1; TRBD1 is a possible D gene (6 bases). The V and J ends lost 2 bases and 4 bases respectively, with 11 bases between them. The CDR3 spans 14 residues. Per germline, CDR1 LNHDA and CDR2 SQIVND (reference sequence).

The gene calls are TRBV4-1 and TRBJ1-1; 11 bases map to TRBD1. Per germline, CDR1 MGHRA and CDR2 YSYEKL. CDR3 length: 17 amino acids. After removal of 3 bases from V and 3 bases from J, the junction contained 9 bases not matched to a gene. This CDR3 is CASSHPPGQGVDTEAFF. The CDR3, as DNA: TGCGCCAGCAGCCATCCTCCGGGACAGGGGGTGGACACTGAAGCTTTCTTT.